This T cell receptor beta chain was recorded in a study of shared clonotypes between healthy human individuals. Overall study findings and caveats: Clonotypes shared by all four sorted-subset donors had higher generation probabilities than non-shared clonotypes.

About this clone itself: Its antigen remains unknown.

Produced via immunoSEQ multiplex PCR; TCRdb's table is partial and in-frame only. The sample gives about 1.4 million clones, roughly 95% of which show up once; roughly 1.2% is in the top ten. CDR3 length equals 12 residues. V was cut by 5 bases and J by 4 bases, with 9 bases left in between. Germline loops: CDR1 SGHTA, CDR2 FQGNSA. Sequencing input: naive CD4+ T cells sorted from blood. Sample subset: CD45RA+ positively selected. The receptor was isolated from a young man in good health. V is TRBV7-2 and J is TRBJ2-7; D unclear. CDR3 DNA: TGTGCCAGCAGCCCTCTACTTTACGAGCAGTACTTC. Translating it yields CASSPLLYEQYF.